This T cell receptor (beta chain) was sequenced for a study of blood T cell repertoires in COVID-19. This clone was seen only once. The germline V gene has CDR1 LGHDT and CDR2 YNNKEL (reference sequence). V lost 2 bases, J lost 2 bases, and 10 bases lay in between. The CDR3 sequence is 15 residues long. As handled by the study authors: For nucleated cells, counts were estimated from reference gene primer amplification. Profiling relied on immunoSEQ multiplex PCR, and the TCRdb table lists in-frame clones only, not all of them. The V and J calls and the clone size are those of that table, but D and trimming were determined from the DNA. Of approximately 70,000 clones in the sample, more than 75% were seen once.

The chain employs TRBV3-1 (or the pseudogene TRBV3-2) and TRBJ1-3; no reliable D call. Sequenced sample: peripheral blood. The sequence came from a man aged 45 to 65 with active COVID-19. The DNA for the CDR3 is TGTGCCAGCAGCCAAATGCCGGGTCCTGGAAACACCATATATTTT. Protein sequence: CASSQMPGPGNTIYF.